Sequencing of this TCR beta chain was carried out in a study of blood T cell repertoires in COVID-19. Across the whole study: Samples representing acute and convalescent COVID-19 were sourced from the United States, Italy and Spain. From T cells, B-cell-depleted T cells, or PBMCs came the material, which was cDNA or gDNA.

Original processing methods: Estimated nucleated cell counts came from reference gene primer amplification. Only in-frame clones appear in the TCRdb table, and some are missing; sequencing was by immunoSEQ multiplex PCR. Clone size and the V and J calls come from that table; the DNA yielded D and trimming. The data contain around 270,000 clones, around 90% of them singletons. The V and J ends lost 5 bases and 6 bases respectively, with 10 bases between them. The CDR3 is 12 residues long. Germline V gene sequence: CDR1 MDHEN, CDR2 SYDVKM. This TCR derives from a man aged 55 to 70 who had recovered from COVID-19. The chain has TRBV28 and TRBJ1-1; D is unresolved. Sequencing was done on a sample of peripheral blood. CDR3: CASSPLIAEAFF. DNA for the CDR3: TGTGCCAGCAGTCCCCTAATAGCTGAAGCTTTCTTT.